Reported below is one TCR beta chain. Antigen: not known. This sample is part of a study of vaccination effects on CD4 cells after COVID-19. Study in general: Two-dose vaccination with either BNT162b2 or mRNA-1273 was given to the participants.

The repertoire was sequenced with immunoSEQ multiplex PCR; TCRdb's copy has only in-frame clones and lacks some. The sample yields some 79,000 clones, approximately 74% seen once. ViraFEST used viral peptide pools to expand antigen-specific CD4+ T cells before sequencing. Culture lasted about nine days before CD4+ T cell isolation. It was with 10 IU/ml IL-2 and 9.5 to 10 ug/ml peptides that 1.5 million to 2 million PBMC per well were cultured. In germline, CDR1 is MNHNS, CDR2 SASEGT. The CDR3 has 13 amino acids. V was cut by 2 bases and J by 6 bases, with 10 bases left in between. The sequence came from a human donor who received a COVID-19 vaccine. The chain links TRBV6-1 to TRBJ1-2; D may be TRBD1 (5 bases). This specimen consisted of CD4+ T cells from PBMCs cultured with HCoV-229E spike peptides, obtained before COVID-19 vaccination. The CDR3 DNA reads TGTGCCAGCAGTGAACCCGGGACGGATGGCTACACCTTC. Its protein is CASSEPGTDGYTF.